Shown below are 13 T cell receptor beta chains from a single sample sequenced in a study of spatial heterogeneity in lung cancer. Time point specified: sample taken at primary tumor resection. TCRdb passed the 5' RACE reads through MiXCR, listing each CDR3 protein once. The sample records 100,000 to 110,000 distinct CDR3 sequences, about 4.6% being singletons. The antigens of these receptors remain unknown. General observations from the study: Expanded alpha and beta TCR counts within tumors tracked tumor mutation counts.

The sample was lung tumor tissue, taken at surgery. These receptors were collected from a male donor with early-stage non-small cell lung cancer.

V gene TRBV5-1 combines with J gene TRBJ2-1; tentatively, D is TRBD2 (5 bases). Trimming shortened V by 0 bases and J by 4 bases, and 14 bases separated the two germline ends. CDR1 and CDR2 from the germline V gene are SGHRS and YFSETQ. This CDR3 contains 16 residues. The CDR3 sequence is CASSLGPLEIYNEQFF. CDR3 nucleotides: TGCGCCAGCAGCTTGGGCCCACTAGAAATATACAATGAGCAGTTCTTC.

This clonotype was found many times. V is TRBV14 and J is TRBJ1-4; D uncertain. Germline CDR1 is SGHDN and CDR2 is FVKESK. Trimming removed 5 bases at V and 7 bases at J, with 14 bases between. This CDR3 has 14 residues. CDR3 in amino acids: CASSDQRIREKLFF. The CDR3 bases are TGTGCCAGCAGCGACCAACGTATCCGTGAAAAACTGTTTTTT.

This clonotype was detected many times. V gene TRBV20-1 combines with J gene TRBJ1-1; weak D call: TRBD1 (6 bases). This CDR3 is built from 12 residues. V was shortened by 8 bases and J by 1 base, with 11 bases between the two germline ends. Germline loops: CDR1 DFQATT, CDR2 SNEGSKA (reference sequence). CDR3 loop: CSPQQGNTEAFF. As DNA, the CDR3 is TGCAGTCCTCAACAGGGGAACACTGAAGCTTTCTTT.

At least ten counts were recorded for this clonotype. The CDR3 bases are TGTGCCAGCAGTGAGTGGGCAGGGTCTAGCAATCAGCCCCAGCATTTT. Translating gives CASSEWAGSSNQPQHF. The rearrangement joins TRBV2 to TRBJ1-5; TRBD1 might be the D (5 bases). CDR3 length equals 16 residues. V lost 3 bases, J lost 0 bases, and 12 bases lay in between. Germline values: CDR1 SNHLY, CDR2 FYNNEI.

This clonotype was seen a few times. The chain is built from TRBV20-1 and TRBJ1-4; D might be TRBD1 (5 bases). Germline CDR1 reads DFQATT; CDR2 reads SNEGSKA (reference sequence). The CDR3 spans 16 residues. V lost 3 bases and J 1 base, leaving 15 bases between the germline ends. This CDR3 reads CSASPRPGLTNEKLFF. The CDR3, as DNA: TGCAGTGCTAGCCCTAGACCGGGACTAACTAATGAAAAACTGTTTTTT.

This clonotype was counted ten times or more. The J gene is TRBJ2-7, the V gene TRBV28, with 10 nucleotides matching TRBD2. The germline gives CDR1 MDHEN, CDR2 SYDVKM. V lost 5 bases, J lost 2 bases, and 9 bases stayed unmatched. The CDR3 extends over 16 amino acids. The CDR3 sequence: CASSAVAGGRAYEQYF. The CDR3 DNA is TGTGCCAGCAGTGCCGTAGCGGGAGGAAGGGCCTACGAGCAGTACTTC.

This clonotype was picked up many times. V gene TRBV4-1 combines with J gene TRBJ2-4; TRBD2 is a possible D gene (6 bases). The CDR3 runs to 14 residues. The germline V gene has CDR1 MGHRA and CDR2 YSYEKL. V was trimmed by 0 bases and J by 8 bases, leaving 11 bases between them. CDR3 amino acids: CASSQDPTGDIQYF. As DNA, the CDR3 is TGCGCCAGCAGCCAAGATCCGACGGGGGACATTCAGTACTTC.

In this sample, this clonotype turned up many times. The V gene is TRBV4-1, the J gene TRBJ1-5; 8 nucleotides line up with TRBD1. In germline, CDR1 is MGHRA, CDR2 YSYEKL. J lost 9 bases, V lost 1 base, and 8 bases had no gene match. This CDR3 contains 15 residues. Written as DNA, the CDR3 is TGCGCCAGCAGCCAAGTTTTCTCCACAGGGGGGCCCCAGCATTTT. Encoded protein: CASSQVFSTGGPQHF.

This clonotype was seen repeatedly, ten times or more. This chain joins TRBV7-9 and TRBJ1-4; 8 bases fit TRBD1. The junction had 10 bases not matched to a gene; V was cut back by 5 bases and J by 8 bases. The CDR3 is made up of 15 amino acids. Germline-derived CDR1 and CDR2 are SEHNR and FQNEAQ (reference sequence). CDR3 region: CASSLTTGVNEKLFF. For the CDR3, the DNA is TGTGCCAGCAGCCTAACGACAGGGGTTAACGAAAAACTGTTTTTT. The full variable domain, rest sourced from reference TRBV7-9 and TRBJ1-4, is DTGVSQNPRHKITKRGQNVTFRCDPISEHNRLYWYRQTLGQGPEFLTYFQNEAQLEKSRLLSDRFSAERPKGSFSTLEIQRTEQGDSAMYLCASSLTTGVNEKLFFGSGTQLSVL.

This clonotype has a count of ten or more. The chain carries TRBV6-5 and TRBJ1-2; D is possibly TRBD1 (5 bases). The ends were cut back, 4 bases at V and 6 bases at J, with 15 bases in the middle. Per the germline V gene, CDR1 is MNHEY and CDR2 is SVGAGI. The CDR3 contains 14 residues. This chain's CDR3 is CASSSRLGENGYTF. CDR3 coding DNA: TGTGCCAGCAGTTCCCGTTTAGGGGAGAATGGCTACACCTTC.

This clonotype has at least ten counts. CDR3: CASGPGLAGVEQYF. The CDR3 DNA reads as TGTGCCAGCGGACCGGGACTAGCGGGAGTCGAGCAGTACTTC. The chain combines TRBV28 with TRBJ2-7; the match to TRBD2 covers 14 bases. The V segment lost 8 bases and the J segment 6 bases; nucleotides outside the gene matches: 6. Germline lookup yields CDR1 MDHEN and CDR2 SYDVKM. The CDR3 consists of 14 residues.

The table lists this clonotype with many counts. V and J are TRBV3-1 and TRBJ2-7, with TRBD2 matching 7 bases. This CDR3 comprises 14 residues. Germline CDR1 is LGHDT and CDR2 is YNNKEL (reference sequence). V lost 3 bases, J lost 2 bases, and 4 bases stayed unmatched. The CDR3 DNA follows: TGTGCCAGCAGCCACGGGACTACCACCTACGAGCAGTACTTC. This gives the protein CASSHGTTTYEQYF.

V gene TRBV11-1 combines with J gene TRBJ2-1, with 9 positions matching TRBD2. The CDR3 loop spans 17 amino acids. Per germline, CDR1 SGHAT and CDR2 FQDESV (reference sequence). V dropped 6 bases and J dropped 6; count of bases not matched to a gene: 15. This chain's CDR3 is CASRNTGGRGLSNEQFF. The CDR3 nucleotides are TGTGCCAGCAGGAACACGGGCGGGAGGGGGCTCTCCAATGAGCAGTTCTTC.